Below are 12 T cell receptor beta chains sequenced from a single sample in a study of metastatic and nonmetastatic thyroid tumors. TCRdb reprocessed the PCR reads via MiXCR. The top ten clones hold under 13% of a sample with 35,000 to 45,000 clones, around 30% of them seen once. Prior to thyroid surgery, none of the patients had received any treatment. Sequencing was performed on blood. These receptors originate from a male donor with papillary thyroid cancer or a benign thyroid nodule (not recorded which). Some clones in this sample may be carry-over from other donors' samples.

Sample share makes this clone medium-sized. One junction end disagrees with the germline gene, perhaps due to a read error. The rearrangement uses TRBV2 and TRBJ1-2; D perhaps matches TRBD1 (6 bases). The CDR3 runs 15 residues. Germline V gene lookup returns CDR1 SNHLY and CDR2 FYNNEI. The CDR3 region is CASSEDRTANYGYTF. In DNA form, the CDR3 reads TGTGCCAGCAGCGAAGACCGGACAGCTAACTATGGCTACACCTTC.

This clone turned up a few times. The V gene is TRBV7-2, the J gene TRBJ1-2; D may be TRBD1 (5 bases). Trimming removed 5 bases at V and 4 bases at J, with 17 bases between. The CDR3 runs 15 residues. The germline V gene has CDR1 SGHTA and CDR2 FQGNSA. The CDR3 DNA reads as TGTGCCAGCAGCCTACCAACAGGATACTTCTATGGCTACACCTTC. Protein sequence: CASSLPTGYFYGYTF.

Sample share makes this clone medium-sized. This chain uses TRBV13 with TRBJ2-7, with 11 nucleotides matching TRBD2. The germline gives CDR1 PRHDT, CDR2 FYEKMQ (reference sequence). V shed 4 bases and J 0 bases; nucleotides not matched to a gene: 5. There are 16 residues in the CDR3. CDR3 sequence (DNA): TGTGCCAGCAGCTCCCTTACTAGCGGGAGCTCCTACGAGCAGTACTTC. Its protein is CASSSLTSGSSYEQYF. The full variable domain, with the rest looked up from reference TRBV13 and TRBJ2-7, is AAGVIQSPRHLIKEKRETATLKCYPIPRHDTVYWYQQGPGQDPQFLISFYEKMQSDKGSIPDRFSAQQFSDYHSELNMSSLELGDSALYFCASSSLTSGSSYEQYFGPGTRLTVT.

The chain links TRBV5-2 to TRBJ2-7; the D call in the table, TRBD2, was not verified against the DNA. TRBV5-2 is a recognized pseudogene. The CDR3 has 19 residues. Here the CDR3 reads CASKTPGALSSGGLGEQYF. CDR3 in DNA: TGTGCCAGCAAGACCCCGGGAGCTCTTTCTAGCGGGGGTCTGGGAGAGCAGTACTTC.

This clone was counted ten times or more. This may stem from a read error, because a much larger clone lies one nucleotide away. The chain recombines TRBV28 with TRBJ2-7; 13 bases are shared with TRBD2. Germline CDR1 is MDHEN and CDR2 is SYDVKM. This CDR3 has 14 residues. V was clipped by 6 bases and J by 6 bases; unmatched bases: 5. This CDR3 is CASRGLAGRCEQYF. DNA of the CDR3: TGTGCCAGCAGGGGACTAGCGGGACGTTGCGAGCAGTACTTC. Full variable domain (outside the CDR3, taken from reference TRBV28 and TRBJ2-7): DVKVTQSSRYLVKRTGEKVFLECVQDMDHENMFWYRQDPGLGLRLIYFSYDVKMKEKGDIPEGYSVSREKKERFSLILESASTNQTSMYLCASRGLAGRCEQYFGPGTRLTVT.

In this sample, this clone is medium-sized (0.01 to 0.1%). This chain's CDR3 is CASATRGTSISIEQFF. CDR3 nucleotides: TGTGCCAGCGCCACTAGGGGGACTAGCATTTCGATTGAGCAGTTCTTC. The rearrangement links TRBV11-2 to TRBJ2-1, with 9 bases lining up with TRBD2. The CDR3 is made up of 16 amino acids. CDR1 and CDR2 from the germline V gene are SGHAT and FQNNGV. The junction had 17 bases not matched to a gene; V was cut back by 8 bases and J by 9 bases.

In this sample, this clone turned up many times. Compared with germline, one end of the junction differs, possibly owing to a read error. The V and J genes are TRBV20-1 and TRBJ2-7; D possibly corresponds to TRBD2 (5 bases). Germline CDR1 reads DFQATT; CDR2 reads SNEGSKA (reference sequence). The CDR3 has 14 residues. CDR3 nucleotide sequence: TGCAGTGCTAGAACGGACTCCAGTTCCTACGGGCAGTACTTC. Amino acid sequence: CSARTDSSSYGQYF.

This clone has only a few counts. The V call is TRBV6-2 or TRBV6-3, the J call TRBJ2-7; possibly TRBD1 or TRBD2 for D (6 bases each). The germline V and J ends were trimmed by 2 bases and 5 bases, with 13 bases remaining between them. CDR1 MNHEY and CDR2 SVGEGT come from the germline V gene. The length of the CDR3 is 14 residues. The CDR3 region is CASSYPGAVDEQYF. The CDR3, as DNA: TGTGCCAGCAGTTACCCGGGGGCCGTCGACGAGCAGTACTTC.

V gene TRBV6-1 combines with J gene TRBJ2-7; no definite D call. The CDR3 has 16 residues. Per germline, CDR1 MNHNS and CDR2 SASEGT. The V end lost 5 bases, the J end lost 1 base, and 18 bases lay between the germline ends. CDR3 in DNA: TGTGCCAGCAGTCCCCCGTTGGTGGCTGGTTCCTACGAGCAGTACTTC. Protein sequence: CASSPPLVAGSYEQYF.

The V and J genes are TRBV6-1 and TRBJ2-2; 7 bases are shared with TRBD1. CDR1 MNHNS and CDR2 SASEGT come from the germline V gene. This CDR3 contains 14 residues. The V gene end was trimmed by 5 bases and the J gene end by 6 bases; junction bases not matched to a gene: 6. DNA of the CDR3: TGTGCCAGCAGTAGACAGGGTTGGGCCGGGGAGCTGTTTTTT. Its translation: CASSRQGWAGELFF.

The V gene is TRBV2, the J gene TRBJ2-7; the match to TRBD1 covers 9 bases. The V gene end was trimmed by 4 bases and the J gene end by 4 bases; junction bases not matched to a gene: 8. The CDR3 is made up of 15 amino acids. The V gene's germline CDR1 is SNHLY and CDR2 FYNNEI. The CDR3 protein is CASSGTGALRYEQYF. The CDR3 DNA reads as TGTGCCAGCAGTGGGACAGGGGCCCTCCGATACGAGCAGTACTTC.

This clone came up a few times. The chain links TRBV2 to TRBJ2-3; the D gene is possibly TRBD1 (5 bases). The germline gives CDR1 SNHLY, CDR2 FYNNEI. The V end lost 6 bases, the J end lost 5 bases, and 12 bases lay between the germline ends. The CDR3 totals 13 residues. The CDR3 DNA reads as TGTGCCAGCAGAAGCACAGGAAAAGATACGCAGTATTTT. Translated, it gives CASRSTGKDTQYF.